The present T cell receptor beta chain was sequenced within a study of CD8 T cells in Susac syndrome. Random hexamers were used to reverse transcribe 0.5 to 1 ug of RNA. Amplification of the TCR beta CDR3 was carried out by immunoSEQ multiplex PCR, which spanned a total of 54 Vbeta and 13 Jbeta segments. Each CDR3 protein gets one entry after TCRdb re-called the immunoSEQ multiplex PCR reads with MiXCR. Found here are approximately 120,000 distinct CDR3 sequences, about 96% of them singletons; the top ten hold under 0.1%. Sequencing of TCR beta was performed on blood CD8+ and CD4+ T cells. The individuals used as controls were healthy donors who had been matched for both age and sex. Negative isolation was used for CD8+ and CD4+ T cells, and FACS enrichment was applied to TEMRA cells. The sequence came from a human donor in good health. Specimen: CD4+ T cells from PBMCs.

CDR3 amino acids: CASSPGTGGTEAFF. The CDR3 nucleotides read TGTGCCAGCAGCCCCGGGACAGGGGGCACTGAAGCTTTCTTT. V and J are TRBV12-3 or TRBV12-4 and TRBJ1-1; 11 positions agree with TRBD1. Trimming at V came to 6 bases and at J to 4 bases, leaving 4 bases not matched to a gene. CDR3 length equals 14 residues.